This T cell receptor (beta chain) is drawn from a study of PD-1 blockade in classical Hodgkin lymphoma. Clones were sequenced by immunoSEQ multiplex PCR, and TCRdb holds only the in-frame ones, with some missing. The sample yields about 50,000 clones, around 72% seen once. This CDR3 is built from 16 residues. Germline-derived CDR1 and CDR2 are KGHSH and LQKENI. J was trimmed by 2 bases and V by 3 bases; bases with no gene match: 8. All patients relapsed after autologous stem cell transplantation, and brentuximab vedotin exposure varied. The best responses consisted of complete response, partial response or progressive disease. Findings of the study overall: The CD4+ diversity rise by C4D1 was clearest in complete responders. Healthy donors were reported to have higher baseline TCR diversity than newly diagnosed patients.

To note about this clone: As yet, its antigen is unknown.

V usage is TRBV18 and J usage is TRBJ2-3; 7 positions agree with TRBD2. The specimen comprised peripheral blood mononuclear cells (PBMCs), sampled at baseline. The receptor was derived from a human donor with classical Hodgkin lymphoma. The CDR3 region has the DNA TGTGCCAGCTCACCGGTAGGGACTACGATCACAGATACGCAGTATTTT. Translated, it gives CASSPVGTTITDTQYF.